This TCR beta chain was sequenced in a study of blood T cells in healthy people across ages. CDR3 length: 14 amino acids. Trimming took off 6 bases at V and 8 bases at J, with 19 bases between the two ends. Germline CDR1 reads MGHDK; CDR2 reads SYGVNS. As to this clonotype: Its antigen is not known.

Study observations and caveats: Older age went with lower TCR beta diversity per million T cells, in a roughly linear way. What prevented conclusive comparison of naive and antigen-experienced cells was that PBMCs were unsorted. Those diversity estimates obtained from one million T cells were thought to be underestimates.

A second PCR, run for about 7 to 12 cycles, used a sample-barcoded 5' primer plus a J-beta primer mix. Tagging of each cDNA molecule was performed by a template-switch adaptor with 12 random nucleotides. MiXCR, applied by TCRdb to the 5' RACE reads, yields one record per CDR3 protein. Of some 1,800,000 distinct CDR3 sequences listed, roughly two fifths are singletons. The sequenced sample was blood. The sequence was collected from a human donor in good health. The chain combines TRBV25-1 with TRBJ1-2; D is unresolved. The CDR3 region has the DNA TGTGCCAGCAGGGAGCCGGGGAGGGTGGGAGGCTACACCTTC. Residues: CASREPGRVGGYTF.